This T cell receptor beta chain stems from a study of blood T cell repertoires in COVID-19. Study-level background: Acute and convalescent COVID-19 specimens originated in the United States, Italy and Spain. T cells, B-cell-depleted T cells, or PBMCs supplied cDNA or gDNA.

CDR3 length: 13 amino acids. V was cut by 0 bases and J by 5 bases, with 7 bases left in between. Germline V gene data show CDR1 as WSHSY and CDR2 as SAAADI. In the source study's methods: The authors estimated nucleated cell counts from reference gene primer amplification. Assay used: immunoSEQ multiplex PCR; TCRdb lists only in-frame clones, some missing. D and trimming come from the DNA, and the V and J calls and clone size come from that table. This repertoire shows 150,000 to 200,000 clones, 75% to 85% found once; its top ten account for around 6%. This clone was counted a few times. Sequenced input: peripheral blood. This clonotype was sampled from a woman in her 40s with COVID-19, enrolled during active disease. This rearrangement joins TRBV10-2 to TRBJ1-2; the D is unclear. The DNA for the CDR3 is TGCGCCAGCAGTGAGTCGGGCGTTTATGGCTACACCTTC. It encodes CASSESGVYGYTF.